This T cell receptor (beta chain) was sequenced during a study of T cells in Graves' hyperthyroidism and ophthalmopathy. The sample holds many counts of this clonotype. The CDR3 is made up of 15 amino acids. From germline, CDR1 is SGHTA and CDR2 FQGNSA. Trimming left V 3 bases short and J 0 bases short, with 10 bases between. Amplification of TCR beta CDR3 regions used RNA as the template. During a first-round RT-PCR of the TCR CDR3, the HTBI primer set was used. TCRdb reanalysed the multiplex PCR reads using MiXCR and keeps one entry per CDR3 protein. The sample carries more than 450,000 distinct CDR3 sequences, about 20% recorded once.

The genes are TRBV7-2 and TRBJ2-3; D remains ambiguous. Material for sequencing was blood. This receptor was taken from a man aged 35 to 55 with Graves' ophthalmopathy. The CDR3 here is CASSFVFSSTDTQYF. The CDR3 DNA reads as TGTGCCAGCAGCTTTGTCTTCTCTAGCACAGATACGCAGTATTTT. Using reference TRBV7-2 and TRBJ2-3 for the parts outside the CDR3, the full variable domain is GAGVSQSPSNKVTEKGKDVELRCDPISGHTALYWYRQSLGQGLEFLIYFQGNSAPDKSGLPSDRFSAERTGGSVSTLTIQRTQQEDSAVYLCASSFVFSSTDTQYFGPGTRLTVL.